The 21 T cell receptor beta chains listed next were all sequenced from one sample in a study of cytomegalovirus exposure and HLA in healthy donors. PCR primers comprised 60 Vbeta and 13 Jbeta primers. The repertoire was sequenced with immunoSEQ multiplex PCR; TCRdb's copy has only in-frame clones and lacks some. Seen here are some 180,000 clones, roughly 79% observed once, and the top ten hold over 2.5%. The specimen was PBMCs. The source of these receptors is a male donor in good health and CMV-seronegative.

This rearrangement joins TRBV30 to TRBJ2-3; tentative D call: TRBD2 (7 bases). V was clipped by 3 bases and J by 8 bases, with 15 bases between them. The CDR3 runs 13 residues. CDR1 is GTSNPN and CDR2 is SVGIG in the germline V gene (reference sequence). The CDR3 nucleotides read TGTGCCTGGAGAATCGGGGGGCGCGGTACGCAGTATTTT. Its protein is CAWRIGGRGTQYF. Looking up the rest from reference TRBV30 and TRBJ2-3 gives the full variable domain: SQTIHQWPATLVQPVGSPLSLECTVEGTSNPNLYWYRQAAGRGLQLLFYSVGIGQISSEVPQNLSASRPQDRQFILSSKKLLLSDSGFYLCAWRIGGRGTQYFGPGTRLTVL.

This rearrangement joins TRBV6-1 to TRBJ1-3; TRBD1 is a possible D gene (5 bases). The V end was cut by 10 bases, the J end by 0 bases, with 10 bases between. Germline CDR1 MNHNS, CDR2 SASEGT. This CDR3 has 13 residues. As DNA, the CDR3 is TGTGCCATACAGGTCTACTCTGGAAACACCATATATTTT. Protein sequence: CAIQVYSGNTIYF.

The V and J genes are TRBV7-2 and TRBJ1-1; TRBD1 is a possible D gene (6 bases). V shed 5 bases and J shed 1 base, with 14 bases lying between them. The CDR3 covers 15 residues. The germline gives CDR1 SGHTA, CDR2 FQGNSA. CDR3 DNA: TGTGCCAGCAGCCCCCGGGACATCCAGAACACTGAAGCTTTCTTT. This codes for CASSPRDIQNTEAFF.

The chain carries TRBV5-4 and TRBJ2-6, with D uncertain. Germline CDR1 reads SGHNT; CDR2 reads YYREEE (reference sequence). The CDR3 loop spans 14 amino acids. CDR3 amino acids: CAPGFLSGANVLTF. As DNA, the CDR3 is TGTGCTCCAGGATTTCTCTCTGGGGCCAACGTCCTGACTTTC.

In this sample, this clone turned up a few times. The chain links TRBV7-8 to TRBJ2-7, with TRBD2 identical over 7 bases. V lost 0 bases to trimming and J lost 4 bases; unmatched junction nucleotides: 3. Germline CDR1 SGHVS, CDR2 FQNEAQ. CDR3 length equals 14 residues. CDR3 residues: CASSLAGGLYEQYF. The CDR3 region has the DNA TGTGCCAGCAGCTTAGCGGGAGGGCTGTACGAGCAGTACTTC.

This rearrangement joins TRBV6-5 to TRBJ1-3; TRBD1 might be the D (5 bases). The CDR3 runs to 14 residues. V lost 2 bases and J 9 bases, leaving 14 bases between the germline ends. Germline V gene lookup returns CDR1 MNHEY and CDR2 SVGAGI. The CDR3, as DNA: TGTGCCAGCAGTTACCGACATCAAGGGGCCACCATATATTTT. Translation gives CASSYRHQGATIYF.

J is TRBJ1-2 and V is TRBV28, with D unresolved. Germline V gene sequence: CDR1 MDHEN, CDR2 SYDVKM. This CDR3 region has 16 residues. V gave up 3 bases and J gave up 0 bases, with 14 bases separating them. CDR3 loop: CASSFVGEGANYGYTF. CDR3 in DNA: TGTGCCAGCAGTTTCGTCGGGGAGGGAGCTAACTATGGCTACACCTTC.

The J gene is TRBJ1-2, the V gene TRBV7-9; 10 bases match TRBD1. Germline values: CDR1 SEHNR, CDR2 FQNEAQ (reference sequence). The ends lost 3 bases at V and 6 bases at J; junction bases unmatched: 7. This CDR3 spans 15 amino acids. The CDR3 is CASSLGTGARDGYTF. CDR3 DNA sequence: TGTGCCAGCAGCTTGGGGACAGGGGCAAGGGATGGCTACACCTTC. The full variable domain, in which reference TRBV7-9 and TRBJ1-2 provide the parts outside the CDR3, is DTGVSQNPRHKITKRGQNVTFRCDPISEHNRLYWYRQTLGQGPEFLTYFQNEAQLEKSRLLSDRFSAERPKGSFSTLEIQRTEQGDSAMYLCASSLGTGARDGYTFGSGTRLTVV.

CDR3 bases: TGTGCCAGCAGCGATGCGACTAATCCCTATGAGCAGTTCTTC. This codes for CASSDATNPYEQFF. This chain connects TRBV9 to TRBJ2-1; TRBD2 might be the D (5 bases). Germline CDR1 reads SGDLS; CDR2 reads YYNGEE. Trimming took 3 bases from V and 8 from J, leaving 15 bases between them. This CDR3 is built from 14 residues.

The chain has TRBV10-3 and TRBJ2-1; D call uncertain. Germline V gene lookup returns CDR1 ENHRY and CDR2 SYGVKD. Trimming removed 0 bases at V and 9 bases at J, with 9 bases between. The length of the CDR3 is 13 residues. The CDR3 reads CAISESISGEQFF. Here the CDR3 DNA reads TGTGCCATCAGTGAGTCGATCTCAGGTGAGCAGTTCTTC.

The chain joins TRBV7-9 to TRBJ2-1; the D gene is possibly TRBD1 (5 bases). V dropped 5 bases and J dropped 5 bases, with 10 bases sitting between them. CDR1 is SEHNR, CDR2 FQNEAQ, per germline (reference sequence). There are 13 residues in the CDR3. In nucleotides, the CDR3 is TGTGCCAGCAGCCACAGGCCGGACAATGAGCAGTTCTTC. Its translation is CASSHRPDNEQFF. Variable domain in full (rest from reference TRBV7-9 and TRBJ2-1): DTGVSQNPRHKITKRGQNVTFRCDPISEHNRLYWYRQTLGQGPEFLTYFQNEAQLEKSRLLSDRFSAERPKGSFSTLEIQRTEQGDSAMYLCASSHRPDNEQFFGPGTRLTVL.

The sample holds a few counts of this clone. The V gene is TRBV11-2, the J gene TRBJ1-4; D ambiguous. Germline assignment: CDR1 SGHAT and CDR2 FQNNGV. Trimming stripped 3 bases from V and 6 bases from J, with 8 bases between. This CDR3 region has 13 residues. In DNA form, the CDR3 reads TGTGCCAGCAGCTTGAGCGGGGATGAAAAACTGTTTTTT. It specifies CASSLSGDEKLFF.

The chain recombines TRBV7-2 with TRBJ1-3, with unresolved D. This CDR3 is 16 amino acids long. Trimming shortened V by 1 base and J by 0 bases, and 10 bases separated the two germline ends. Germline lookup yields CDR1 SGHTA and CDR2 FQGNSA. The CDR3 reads CASSLGPTSSGNTIYF. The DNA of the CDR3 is TGTGCCAGCAGCTTAGGCCCGACTAGCTCTGGAAACACCATATATTTT.

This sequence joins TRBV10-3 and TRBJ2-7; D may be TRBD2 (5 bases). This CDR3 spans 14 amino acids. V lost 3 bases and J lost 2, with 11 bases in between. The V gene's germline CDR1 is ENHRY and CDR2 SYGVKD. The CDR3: CAISDEGTTYEQYF. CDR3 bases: TGTGCCATCAGTGACGAGGGAACTACCTACGAGCAGTACTTC.

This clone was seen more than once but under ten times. CDR3: CASSEGTARAEPQHF. CDR3 DNA sequence: TGTGCCAGCAGCGAGGGGACAGCGAGGGCCGAGCCCCAGCATTTT. The chain has TRBV7-9 and TRBJ1-5; 7 bases map to TRBD1. V lost 5 bases and J lost 8; bases outside the gene matches: 12. Germline CDR1 SEHNR, CDR2 FQNEAQ (reference sequence). The CDR3 spans 15 residues.

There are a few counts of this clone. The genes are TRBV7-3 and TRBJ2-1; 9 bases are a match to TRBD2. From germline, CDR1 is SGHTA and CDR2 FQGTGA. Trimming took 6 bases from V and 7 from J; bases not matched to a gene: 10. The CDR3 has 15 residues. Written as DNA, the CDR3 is TGTGCCAGCAGTCAAGGGGGCGGGGGGGCTAATGAGCAGTTCTTC. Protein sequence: CASSQGGGGANEQFF.

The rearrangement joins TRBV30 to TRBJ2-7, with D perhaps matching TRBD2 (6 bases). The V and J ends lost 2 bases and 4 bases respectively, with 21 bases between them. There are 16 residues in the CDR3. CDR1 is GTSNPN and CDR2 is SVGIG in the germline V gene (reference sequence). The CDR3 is CAWSPPAGTMGYEQYF. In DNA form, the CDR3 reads TGTGCCTGGAGTCCCCCCGCGGGGACGATGGGGTACGAGCAGTACTTC.

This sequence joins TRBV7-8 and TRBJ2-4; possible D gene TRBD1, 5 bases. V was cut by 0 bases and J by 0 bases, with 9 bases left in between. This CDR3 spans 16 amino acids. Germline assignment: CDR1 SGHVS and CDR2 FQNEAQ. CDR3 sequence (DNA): TGTGCCAGCAGCTTAGCCCCAGGGATAGCCAAAAACATTCAGTACTTC. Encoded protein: CASSLAPGIAKNIQYF.

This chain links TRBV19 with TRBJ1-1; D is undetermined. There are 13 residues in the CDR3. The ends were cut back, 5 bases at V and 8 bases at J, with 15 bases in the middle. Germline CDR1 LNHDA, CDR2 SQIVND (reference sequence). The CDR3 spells CASSLRRASEAFF. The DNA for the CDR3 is TGTGCCAGTAGTCTCCGGAGGGCCTCCGAAGCTTTCTTT.

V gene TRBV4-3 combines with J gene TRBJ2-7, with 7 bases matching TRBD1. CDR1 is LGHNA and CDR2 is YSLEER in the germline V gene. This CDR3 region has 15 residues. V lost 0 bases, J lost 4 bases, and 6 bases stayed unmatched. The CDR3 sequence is CASSQDLQGVYEQYF. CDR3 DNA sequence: TGCGCCAGCAGCCAAGATCTCCAGGGGGTATACGAGCAGTACTTC.

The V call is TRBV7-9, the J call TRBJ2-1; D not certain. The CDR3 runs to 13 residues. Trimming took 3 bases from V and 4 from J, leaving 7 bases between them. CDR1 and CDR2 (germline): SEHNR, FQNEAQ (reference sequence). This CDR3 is CASSFILYNEQFF. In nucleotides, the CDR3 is TGTGCCAGCAGCTTTATACTTTACAATGAGCAGTTCTTC.